Sequencing of this T cell receptor beta chain was carried out in a study of identical twins. Study-level points and caveats: Cord blood beta clonotypes that were abundant carried fewer insertions, and memory repertoires showed no such trend. Part of the zero-insertion signal could reflect confounding by invariant MAIT and iNKT cells.

There are a few counts of this clonotype. Its target is not known. The CDR3 extends over 17 amino acids. V lost 4 bases and J lost 6, with 21 bases in between. Germline V lookup: CDR1 MNHNS, CDR2 SASEGT. Template switching added a universal primer site, and cDNA bore unique molecular identifiers. MiXCR, run by TCRdb on the 5' RACE reads, gives a single entry per CDR3 protein. Among 500,000 to 700,000 distinct CDR3 sequences listed, 7.1% were seen once. The same sample was also used in a study of yellow fever vaccine responses in identical twins.

Material: PBMCs. The genes are TRBV6-1 and TRBJ2-2; tentatively, D is TRBD1 or TRBD2 (5 bases each). This TCR was recovered from a woman aged 18-29 years in good health. The CDR3 DNA reads TGTGCCAGCAGTGGATCCCGGGACCCCGGGGCACCCGGGGAGCTGTTTTTT. Its protein is CASSGSRDPGAPGELFF.